This is a list of T cell receptor beta chains from one sample in a study of T-cell reconstitution after alpha-beta-depleted transplantation in children. From the PCR reads, TCRdb called clonotypes with MiXCR, one entry per CDR3 protein. The sample includes around 530,000 distinct CDR3 sequences, 30% to 35% of them seen just once. Specimen: PBMCs from the stem cell graft donor, collected from the stem cell graft. The receptors stem from a human donor who donated a stem cell graft to a child with aplastic anemia. Each CDR3 is given with its conserved first and last residue. The order of the fields is J gene, D gene, clone size, V gene, CDR3 protein, CDR3 DNA. D genes are given only for firm matches. Where a row states a size, it is once, few, many or the class of an expanded clone; other rows omit it.

j_call: TRBJ1-1
d_call: NA
clone_size: NA
v_call: TRBV28
cdr3_aa: CASSEGRMNTEAFF
cdr3_nt: TGTGCCAGCAGCGAGGGACGGATGAACACTGAAGCTTTCTTT

j_call: TRBJ2-5
d_call: NA
clone_size: NA
v_call: TRBV20-1
cdr3_aa: CSARAGEETQYF
cdr3_nt: TGCAGTGCTAGAGCGGGGGAAGAGACCCAGTACTTC

j_call: TRBJ1-2
d_call: NA
clone_size: NA
v_call: TRBV30
cdr3_aa: CAWSGNRNYGYTF
cdr3_nt: TGTGCCTGGAGTGGTAACCGAAACTATGGCTACACCTTC

j_call: TRBJ2-1
d_call: NA
clone_size: NA
v_call: TRBV29-1
cdr3_aa: CSGSYGNEQFF
cdr3_nt: TGCAGCGGATCCTACGGCAATGAGCAGTTCTTC

j_call: TRBJ1-3
d_call: NA
clone_size: few
v_call: TRBV6-5
cdr3_aa: CASSYSWDGSRAIYF
cdr3_nt: TGTGCCAGCAGTTACTCGTGGGACGGCTCCCGGGCCATATATTTT

j_call: TRBJ2-1
d_call: NA
clone_size: NA
v_call: TRBV5-8
cdr3_aa: CASRGSRGVLNEQFF
cdr3_nt: TGTGCCAGCAGGGGCTCCAGGGGTGTTCTCAATGAGCAGTTCTTC

j_call: TRBJ1-3
d_call: TRBD1
clone_size: NA
v_call: TRBV19
cdr3_aa: CASVGTGMQSGNTIYF
cdr3_nt: TGTGCCAGCGTTGGGACAGGGATGCAGTCTGGAAACACCATATATTTT

j_call: TRBJ1-5
d_call: NA
clone_size: once
v_call: TRBV27
cdr3_aa: CASSASAGRVNQPQHF
cdr3_nt: TGTGCCAGCAGTGCCAGTGCGGGGAGGGTGAATCAGCCCCAGCATTTT

j_call: TRBJ2-7
d_call: NA
clone_size: NA
v_call: TRBV28
cdr3_aa: CASSLFSAGFYEQYF
cdr3_nt: TGTGCCAGCAGTTTATTCAGCGCAGGCTTTTACGAGCAGTACTTC

j_call: TRBJ2-7
d_call: TRBD2
clone_size: NA
v_call: TRBV20-1
cdr3_aa: CSATSSSGISFSYEQYF
cdr3_nt: TGCAGTGCTACCTCTTCTAGCGGGATCAGCTTCTCCTACGAGCAGTACTTC

j_call: TRBJ2-1
d_call: TRBD2
clone_size: few
v_call: TRBV5-6
cdr3_aa: CASSWTSGRANEQFF
cdr3_nt: TGTGCCAGCAGCTGGACTAGCGGGAGGGCCAATGAGCAGTTCTTC

j_call: TRBJ1-1
d_call: TRBD1
clone_size: few
v_call: TRBV5-1
cdr3_aa: CASSLARTGRTEAFF
cdr3_nt: TGCGCCAGCAGCTTGGCGCGGACAGGTCGCACTGAAGCTTTCTTT

j_call: TRBJ2-1
d_call: TRBD2
clone_size: few
v_call: TRBV4-2
cdr3_aa: CASSQGLAGGLNEQFF
cdr3_nt: TGTGCCAGCAGCCAAGGACTAGCGGGAGGGCTAAATGAGCAGTTCTTC

j_call: TRBJ2-7
d_call: NA
clone_size: few
v_call: TRBV6-5
cdr3_aa: CASREGYEQYF
cdr3_nt: TGTGCCAGCAGGGAGGGCTACGAGCAGTACTTC

j_call: TRBJ2-7
d_call: NA
clone_size: once
v_call: TRBV5-1
cdr3_aa: CASSLVATREQYF
cdr3_nt: TGCGCCAGCAGCTTGGTAGCCACGAGGGAGCAGTACTTC

j_call: TRBJ1-1
d_call: TRBD1
clone_size: NA
v_call: TRBV5-6
cdr3_aa: CASSFTGGLITEAFF
cdr3_nt: TGTGCCAGCAGTTTCACAGGGGGCCTAATCACTGAAGCTTTCTTT